The source of this TCR beta chain is a study of identical twins. Regarding the study as a whole: Among beta out-of-frame sequences, excess sharing between twins appeared weaker. Out-of-frame sharing of TCR alpha in monozygotic twins was underestimated by models.

A word on this clonotype: The antigen is not known.

TCRdb re-derived calls from the 5' RACE reads in MiXCR, one entry per CDR3 protein. The profile shows under 900,000 distinct CDR3 sequences, 18% of them singletons. These same data were also listed under a study on T cells expressing NK-cell markers. As reported in that work: Restriction of sorting to alpha-beta TCR T cells was accomplished in several experiments using an anti-gamma-delta TCR antibody.

The sequence derives from a woman under 30 in good health. Sequenced material: PBMCs.

CDR3 DNA sequence: TGCGCCAGCAGCGCAGAATGGACTAGCGGGGTGTACAATGAGCAGTTCTTC. It translates to CASSAEWTSGVYNEQFF. The chain recombines TRBV5-1 with TRBJ2-1; 12 positions match TRBD2. The CDR3 has 17 amino acids. Germline values: CDR1 SGHRS, CDR2 YFSETQ. V lost 4 bases, J lost 4 bases, and 9 bases stayed unmatched.